Following are 22 T cell receptor beta chains from one sample sequenced in a study of blood T cells in healthy people across ages. A second PCR, run for roughly 7 to 11 cycles, used a sample-barcoded 5' primer plus a J-beta primer mix. One entry per CDR3 protein results from TCRdb running MiXCR on the 5' RACE reads. Of 650,000 to 800,000 distinct CDR3 sequences listed, 45% to 60% are singletons. Source material: blood. All receptors derive from a woman of 80 years or more in good health.

The genes are TRBV29-1 and TRBJ2-1, with D possibly matching TRBD2 (5 bases). This CDR3 contains 11 residues. Trimming shortened V by 6 bases and J by 6 bases, and 9 bases separated the two germline ends. Germline loops: CDR1 SQVTM, CDR2 ANQGSEA. CDR3 in DNA: TGCAGCGTCGGACTTTTCAATGAGCAGTTCTTC. It codes for CSVGLFNEQFF.

This clonotype was counted many times. CDR3 sequence: CSVVTSGSYEQYF. The CDR3 DNA reads as TGCAGCGTTGTAACGAGCGGGAGCTACGAGCAGTACTTC. The V call is TRBV29-1, the J call TRBJ2-7, with TRBD2 matching over 8 bases. Losses at the gene ends were 4 bases for V and 3 bases for J; bases not matched to a gene: 5. CDR3 length: 13 amino acids. Germline CDR1 is SQVTM and CDR2 is ANQGSEA.

The chain joins TRBV5-1 to TRBJ2-1, with 7 bases lining up with TRBD1. Germline V gene lookup returns CDR1 SGHRS and CDR2 YFSETQ. The CDR3 has 16 amino acids. V lost 4 bases and J lost 7; bases outside the gene matches: 14. CDR3 protein: CASSRTGDRLSNEQFF. The CDR3 bases are TGCGCCAGCAGCCGGACAGGTGACCGTTTGAGTAATGAGCAGTTCTTC.

V and J are TRBV5-1 and TRBJ2-1; 7 bases align to TRBD2. Germline-derived CDR1 and CDR2 are SGHRS and YFSETQ. There are 16 residues in the CDR3. The V segment lost 3 bases and the J segment 0 bases; nucleotides outside the gene matches: 6. This chain's CDR3 is CASSWVTSASYNEQFF. The DNA for the CDR3 is TGCGCCAGCAGCTGGGTTACTAGCGCCTCCTACAATGAGCAGTTCTTC.

This clonotype was seen only once. The rearrangement uses TRBV27 and TRBJ2-1, with 9 bases that match TRBD1. Germline V lookup: CDR1 MNHEY, CDR2 SMNVEV (reference sequence). The V gene end was trimmed by 7 bases and the J gene end by 1 base; junction bases not matched to a gene: 5. The CDR3 is 15 residues long. The CDR3 coding sequence is TGTGCCAGCAAACAGGGGGCAAGTTCCTACAATGAGCAGTTCTTC. Protein sequence: CASKQGASSYNEQFF.

The chain uses TRBV12-3 or TRBV12-4 and TRBJ2-3; D not resolved. Deletions cut 6 bases from V and 3 bases from J, with 10 bases between. The CDR3 loop spans 13 amino acids. CDR3 region: CASRRSVTDTQYF. The DNA of the CDR3 is TGTGCCAGCAGGCGATCGGTTACAGATACGCAGTATTTT.

A note on this clonotype: A single base separates this from a much larger clone, so it may be a read error. The J gene is TRBJ2-4, the V gene TRBV27; perhaps TRBD1 as D (6 bases). This CDR3 comprises 13 residues. Germline CDR1 MNHEY, CDR2 SMNVEV (reference sequence). The CDR3 coding sequence is TGTGCCAGTAGAGGGGGAGCCAAAAACATTCGGTACTTC. Its protein product is CASRGGAKNIRYF.

This clonotype was recorded at least ten times. V usage is TRBV20-1 and J usage is TRBJ2-7; tentatively, D is TRBD2 (5 bases). The CDR3 runs to 14 residues. The V end was cut by 6 bases, the J end by 5 bases, with 20 bases between. Germline V gene sequence: CDR1 DFQATT, CDR2 SNEGSKA (reference sequence). In DNA form, the CDR3 reads TGCAGTGCCGCCCGGGATGGCATAGGAAACGAGCAGTACTTC. As protein: CSAARDGIGNEQYF.

This clonotype showed up many times. The gene calls are TRBV5-6 and TRBJ2-7; no clear D. Trimming removed 1 base from V and 3 bases from J, with 5 bases in between. Germline V gene sequence: CDR1 SGHDT, CDR2 YYEEEE. The CDR3 has 12 residues. CDR3 region: CASSLRNYEQYF. CDR3 sequence (DNA): TGTGCCAGCAGCTTGCGGAACTACGAGCAGTACTTC.

Here the CDR3 DNA reads TGTGCCAGCAGCGCCACAGGGGTGAACACTGAAGCTTTCTTT. It specifies CASSATGVNTEAFF. This rearrangement joins TRBV9 to TRBJ1-1; 7 nucleotides line up with TRBD1. Trimming cost V 3 bases and J 0 bases; bases outside gene matches: 2. CDR1 and CDR2 from the germline V gene are SGDLS and YYNGEE. This CDR3 is 14 amino acids long.

This chain joins TRBV5-1 and TRBJ2-5, with 7 nucleotides matching TRBD1. The CDR3 contains 15 residues. V trimming: 3 bases; J trimming: 3 bases; junction bases outside the gene matches: 8. Per germline, CDR1 SGHRS and CDR2 YFSETQ. The CDR3 sequence: CASSYMGQPKETQYF. For the CDR3, the DNA is TGCGCCAGCAGCTACATGGGACAGCCTAAAGAGACCCAGTACTTC.

This clonotype has at least ten counts. V is TRBV6-5 and J is TRBJ2-6; 9 nucleotides match TRBD1. The CDR3 extends over 14 amino acids. The germline V gene has CDR1 MNHEY and CDR2 SVGAGI. V lost 6 bases, J lost 9 bases, and 6 bases stayed unmatched. The CDR3 DNA reads TGTGCCAGCAGGTTGGACAGGGGCGACAACGTCCTGACTTTC. This encodes CASRLDRGDNVLTF.

As for this clonotype: A much larger clonotype is one base distant, so this may be a read error. This chain links TRBV12-3 or TRBV12-4 with TRBJ2-7; 11 positions match TRBD2. CDR3 length: 14 residues. With 5 bases clipped from V and 6 bases from J, the junction kept 6 bases outside the gene matches. CDR3 region: CASSVTSGSREQYF. The DNA for the CDR3 is TGTGCCAGCAGTGTAACTAGCGGGAGCCGCGAGCAGTACTTC.

This clonotype was recorded at least ten times. V gene TRBV29-1 combines with J gene TRBJ2-3; D possibly corresponds to TRBD2 (6 bases). The CDR3 loop spans 14 amino acids. Germline V gene sequence: CDR1 SQVTM, CDR2 ANQGSEA. V lost 4 bases and J lost 6, with 17 bases in between. The CDR3 here is CSVGRAVGGDTQYF. The CDR3, as DNA: TGCAGCGTTGGTCGAGCGGTTGGGGGGGATACGCAGTATTTT.

At least ten counts were recorded for this clonotype. The chain is built from TRBV6-5 and TRBJ2-2, with TRBD2 matching 8 bases. Germline values: CDR1 MNHEY, CDR2 SVGAGI. CDR3 size: 16 residues. Trimming cost V 4 bases and J 0 bases; bases outside gene matches: 4. CDR3 amino acids: CASSSYSGANTGELFF. The CDR3 coding sequence is TGTGCCAGCAGTTCGTATAGCGGGGCGAACACCGGGGAGCTGTTTTTT.

The genes are TRBV10-3 and TRBJ2-3, with 8 positions matching TRBD1. V trimming: 0 bases; J trimming: 5 bases; junction bases outside the gene matches: 13. CDR3 length: 18 amino acids. The V gene's germline CDR1 is ENHRY and CDR2 SYGVKD. The CDR3: CAISESSGQGGLIDTQYF. CDR3 bases: TGTGCCATCAGTGAGTCCTCCGGACAGGGTGGTTTGATAGATACGCAGTATTTT.

The chain links TRBV24-1 to TRBJ2-1, with D possibly TRBD2 on 6 matching bases. Gene TRBJ2-7 matches the end of the DNA better, so the J call may be wrong. CDR1 and CDR2 from the germline V gene are KGHDR and SFDVKD. This CDR3 has 15 residues. The CDR3 spells CATDTGTSSYNEQYF. The CDR3 region has the DNA TGTGCCACCGATACCGGGACTTCCTCCTACAATGAGCAGTACTTC.

This clonotype was picked up many times. This rearrangement joins TRBV5-1 to TRBJ2-1; D could derive from TRBD1 or TRBD2 (5 bases each). With 4 bases removed from V and 2 bases from J, the gap between germline ends came to 13 bases. There are 15 residues in the CDR3. Germline-derived CDR1 and CDR2 are SGHRS and YFSETQ. CDR3 residues: CASSTFLGAYNEQFF. The CDR3 DNA reads as TGCGCCAGCAGCACATTCCTGGGGGCCTACAATGAGCAGTTCTTC.

V usage is TRBV28 and J usage is TRBJ2-3; 9 bases align to TRBD2. CDR1 is MDHEN and CDR2 is SYDVKM in the germline V gene. V trimming: 6 bases; J trimming: 0 bases; junction bases outside the gene matches: 13. The CDR3 extends over 18 amino acids. The CDR3 nucleotides read TGTGCCAGCAGACTTGGGGCGGGGGGGGTGCAAAGCACAGATACGCAGTATTTT. It codes for CASRLGAGGVQSTDTQYF.

V is TRBV18 and J is TRBJ2-3, with a possible D match to TRBD2 (5 bases). The V and J ends lost 3 bases and 2 bases respectively, with 21 bases between them. The CDR3 runs 18 residues. Germline V CDR1 and CDR2: KGHSH, LQKENI. CDR3: CASSPFSSRTRVTDTQYF. CDR3 nucleotides: TGTGCCAGCTCACCTTTCTCCTCTCGGACTCGAGTCACAGATACGCAGTATTTT.

J is TRBJ2-5 and V is TRBV27; D is uncertain. CDR1 is MNHEY, CDR2 SMNVEV, per germline (reference sequence). V dropped 5 bases and J dropped 1 base, with 14 bases sitting between them. The CDR3 runs 15 residues. Written as DNA, the CDR3 is TGTGCCAGCAGTCCAAGGTCCCCCTTCCAAGAGACCCAGTACTTC. Residues: CASSPRSPFQETQYF.

The chain links TRBV6-4 to TRBJ1-1; tentative D call: TRBD1 (6 bases). This CDR3 has 15 amino acids. Trimming cost V 6 bases and J 4 bases, with 18 bases left between them. Germline CDR1 is MRHNA and CDR2 is SNTAGT. The CDR3 reads CASSGTGVGGTEAFF. In nucleotides, the CDR3 is TGTGCCAGCAGCGGGACTGGAGTAGGGGGCACTGAAGCTTTCTTT.